This T cell receptor (beta chain) was found in a study of T-cell memory formation after mild COVID-19. About the study: TCR clusters were largely donor specific.

The study's findings and limits: A second wave expanding day 15 to 37 was CD4+-biased; contracting clones were balanced.

About this clonotype: Its antigen is undetermined.

Via MiXCR, TCRdb re-called the 5' RACE reads, giving one row per CDR3 protein. Of 550,000 to 600,000 distinct CDR3 sequences in the sample, about 20% were seen once. This CDR3 has 18 amino acids. V lost 3 bases to trimming and J lost 7 bases; unmatched junction nucleotides: 17. Germline CDR1 is SGHDN and CDR2 is FVKESK. The chain is built from TRBV14 and TRBJ2-2, with 7 bases lining up with TRBD2. The clonotype was recovered from an adult woman who had mild COVID-19 (a few samples of this study predate the infection). Cell type and time point are not known. Sequenced sample: PBMCs or a T cell subset sorted from them (not recorded which). The CDR3 reads CASSQLHPSGPPYGELFF. CDR3 DNA: TGTGCCAGCAGCCAGCTCCATCCTAGCGGACCCCCCTACGGGGAGCTGTTTTTT.